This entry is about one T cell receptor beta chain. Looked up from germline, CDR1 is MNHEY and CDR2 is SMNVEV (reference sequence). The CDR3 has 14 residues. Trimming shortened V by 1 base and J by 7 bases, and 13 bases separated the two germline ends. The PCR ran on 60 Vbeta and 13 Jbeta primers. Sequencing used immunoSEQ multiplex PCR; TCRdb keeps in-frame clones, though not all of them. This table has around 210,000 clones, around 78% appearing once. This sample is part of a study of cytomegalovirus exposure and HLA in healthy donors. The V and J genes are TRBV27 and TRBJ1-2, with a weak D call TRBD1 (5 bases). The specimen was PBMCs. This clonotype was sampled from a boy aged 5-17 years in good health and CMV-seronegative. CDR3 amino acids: CASSLFSGQSGYTF. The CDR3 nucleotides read TGTGCCAGCAGTTTATTTTCCGGACAAAGTGGCTACACCTTC.